These 8 T cell receptor beta chains came from one sample sequenced in a study of T-cell memory formation after mild COVID-19. From the 5' RACE reads, TCRdb called clonotypes with MiXCR, one entry per CDR3 protein. The sample lists around 100,000 distinct CDR3 sequences, around 10% occurring once. Sequencing was done on a sample of PBMCs or a T cell subset sorted from them (not recorded which). The receptors originated from a man between 18 and 29 years old who had mild COVID-19 (a few samples of this study predate the infection). Cell type and time point are not known.

This clonotype was recorded a few times. The V call is TRBV4-1, the J call TRBJ2-1, with 7 bases lining up with TRBD2. V lost 0 bases to trimming and J lost 8 bases; unmatched junction nucleotides: 13. CDR3 length: 17 amino acids. Germline V gives CDR1 MGHRA, CDR2 YSYEKL. In DNA, the CDR3 is TGCGCCAGCAGCCAAGAGCCGTCAGGACTAGGGGTTTATGAGCAGTTCTTC. Amino acids: CASSQEPSGLGVYEQFF.

This clonotype appeared a few times. The rearrangement joins TRBV10-3 to TRBJ2-5, with a possible D match to TRBD1 (6 bases). The CDR3 consists of 13 residues. Deletions cut 7 bases from V and 1 base from J, with 10 bases between. Germline CDR1 reads ENHRY; CDR2 reads SYGVKD. DNA of the CDR3: TGTGCCATCATGACGGACAGCCAAGAGACCCAGTACTTC. Protein sequence: CAIMTDSQETQYF.

This clonotype was counted only a few times. J is TRBJ1-2 and V is TRBV6-2 or TRBV6-3; no clear D gene. Germline assignment: CDR1 MNHEY and CDR2 SVGEGT. Trimming removed 2 bases from V and 8 bases from J, with 6 bases in between. The CDR3 is made up of 11 amino acids. CDR3 DNA sequence: TGTGCCAGCAGTTACCCGGACGGCTACACCTTC. This gives the protein CASSYPDGYTF.

This clonotype has just a few counts. The CDR3 DNA sequence: TGCAGTGCCCGAGACAGCGCCAACTATGGCTACACCTTC. Encoded protein: CSARDSANYGYTF. The gene calls are TRBV20-1 and TRBJ1-2; a weak D match, TRBD1 (5 bases). Trimming removed 6 bases from V and 2 bases from J, with 13 bases in between. CDR1 is DFQATT, CDR2 SNEGSKA, per germline (reference sequence). This CDR3 contains 13 residues.

The chain recombines TRBV5-4 with TRBJ2-4, with D maybe TRBD1 (6 bases). Germline CDR1 reads SGHNT; CDR2 reads YYREEE (reference sequence). The V end lost 5 bases, the J end lost 6 bases, and 15 bases lay between the germline ends. The CDR3 length is 14 residues. The DNA for the CDR3 is TGTGCCAGCAGGTGGGGGCCTGGGGTAAACATTCAGTACTTC. It specifies CASRWGPGVNIQYF.

The chain links TRBV7-3 to TRBJ2-5, with D hard to call. The V end was cut by 6 bases, the J end by 1 base, with 12 bases between. Germline CDR1 SGHTA, CDR2 FQGTGA. The CDR3 has 14 residues. CDR3 region: CASSPDGIQETQYF. The CDR3 DNA reads as TGTGCCAGCAGTCCGGACGGCATCCAAGAGACCCAGTACTTC.

This clonotype appeared a single time. V gene TRBV4-3 combines with J gene TRBJ1-4; tentative D call: TRBD1 (5 bases). CDR1 and CDR2 (germline): LGHNA, YSLEER. The CDR3 has 15 residues. The V end lost 4 bases, the J end lost 0 bases, and 9 bases lay between the germline ends. The CDR3 sequence: CASSLRQPTNEKLFF. As DNA, the CDR3 is TGCGCCAGCAGCCTCAGACAGCCAACTAATGAAAAACTGTTTTTT.

The genes are TRBV5-4 and TRBJ2-7; D is perhaps TRBD1 (6 bases). Trimming cost V 0 bases and J 4 bases, with 14 bases left between them. The CDR3 has 15 amino acids. Per germline, CDR1 SGHNT and CDR2 YYREEE (reference sequence). CDR3 amino acids: CASSLAARGDYEQYF. The CDR3 DNA is TGTGCCAGCAGCTTGGCCGCCAGGGGCGATTACGAGCAGTACTTC.